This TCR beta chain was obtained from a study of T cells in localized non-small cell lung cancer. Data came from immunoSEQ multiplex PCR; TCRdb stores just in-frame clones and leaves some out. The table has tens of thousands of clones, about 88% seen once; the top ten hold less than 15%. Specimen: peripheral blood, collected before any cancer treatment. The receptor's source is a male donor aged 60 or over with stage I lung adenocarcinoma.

The CDR3 sequence is CASSPTGGRDEQYF. The CDR3 nucleotides read TGTGCCAGCAGTCCAACAGGGGGCAGGGACGAGCAGTACTTC. The chain uses TRBV6-6 and TRBJ2-7; 9 nucleotides agree with TRBD1. CDR3 size: 14 residues. The V gene end was trimmed by 5 bases and the J gene end by 5 bases; junction bases not matched to a gene: 7. Germline V gene data show CDR1 as MNHNY and CDR2 as SVGAGI (reference sequence).